The 4 T cell receptor beta chains below all came from one sample that was sequenced in a study of T cell responses to AZD1222 COVID-19 vaccine. Sequencing used immunoSEQ multiplex PCR; TCRdb keeps in-frame clones, though not all of them. The table lists around 150,000 clones, just over 90% of them singletons. Sequencing was performed on peripheral blood, taken 28 days after the second AZD1222 dose. Every receptor here comes from an adult who received the AZD1222 COVID-19 vaccine.

J is TRBJ1-6 and V is TRBV5-5; D is unresolved. The CDR3 loop spans 14 amino acids. Germline CDR1 SGHKS, CDR2 YYEKEE (reference sequence). V lost 1 base and J 10 bases, leaving 12 bases between the germline ends. The CDR3 is CASSLYSTGSPLHF. CDR3 bases: TGTGCCAGCAGCTTGTATTCGACCGGGTCACCCCTCCACTTT.

The V gene is TRBV19, the J gene TRBJ2-7; the match to TRBD1 covers 9 bases. V lost 3 bases to trimming and J lost 6 bases; unmatched junction nucleotides: 9. There are 15 residues in the CDR3. Germline CDR1 reads LNHDA; CDR2 reads SQIVND (reference sequence). CDR3 coding DNA: TGTGCCAGTAGTATTATGGGGACAGGGACTGGCGAGCAGTACTTC. Amino acids: CASSIMGTGTGEQYF.

The chain uses TRBV15 and TRBJ1-5, with TRBD1 identical over 7 bases. The CDR3 spans 15 residues. From germline, CDR1 is LNHNV and CDR2 YYDKDF (reference sequence). The ends lost 0 bases at V and 9 bases at J; junction bases unmatched: 8. The CDR3 DNA sequence: TGTGCCACCAGCAGAGATCGACAGGGAGGACGGCCCCAGCATTTT. It specifies CATSRDRQGGRPQHF. The complete variable domain, with remaining parts taken from reference TRBV15 and TRBJ1-5, reads DAMVIQNPRYQVTQFGKPVTLSCSQTLNHNVMYWYQQKSSQAPKLLFHYYDKDFNNEADTPDNFQSRRPNTSFCFLDIRSPGLGDTAMYLCATSRDRQGGRPQHFGDGTRLSIL.

The CDR3 coding sequence is TGTGCCAGCAGCCCACGTTTCGGGGGCGGTGAGCAGTTCTTC. It yields the protein CASSPRFGGGEQFF. The chain couples TRBV13 to TRBJ2-1, with D perhaps being TRBD1 or TRBD2 (6 bases each). CDR1 is PRHDT, CDR2 FYEKMQ, per germline (reference sequence). With 5 bases removed from V and 9 bases from J, the gap between germline ends came to 17 bases. The CDR3 sequence is 14 residues long.